This T cell receptor beta chain was found in a study of blood T cell repertoires in COVID-19. The CDR3 totals 14 residues. The germline gives CDR1 KGHDR, CDR2 SFDVKD. J was trimmed by 2 bases and V by 5 bases; bases with no gene match: 5. The Seattle patients, enrolled during active infection, were followed longitudinally. Some clones are missing from TCRdb's copy, which holds only in-frame ones; the method was immunoSEQ multiplex PCR. The sample lists about 200,000 clones; 86% were seen once. Source material: peripheral blood. This sequence originates from a woman in her forties or fifties with COVID-19, enrolled during active disease. The V call is TRBV24-1, the J call TRBJ2-7; 7 nucleotides line up with TRBD2. DNA for the CDR3: TGTGCCACCAGTGCTACCGGGACTACCTACGAGCAGTACTTC. Translated, it gives CATSATGTTYEQYF.